The 19 T cell receptor beta chains below come from one sample, sequenced in a study of Graves' ophthalmopathy and Graves' hyperthyroidism. The sequenced template was RNA, covering the TCR beta CDR3 region. After a first-round RT-PCR with HTBI primers, a second-round multiplex PCR was run. In TCRdb, the multiplex PCR reads were re-called with MiXCR into one record per CDR3 protein. The sample carries approximately 700,000 distinct CDR3 sequences, roughly two fifths recorded once. Source material: peripheral blood. These receptors all come from an adult man with Graves' ophthalmopathy.

This clonotype was detected many times. The chain employs TRBV15 and TRBJ1-5, with D unresolved. This CDR3 is 14 amino acids long. V lost 5 bases and J lost 3, with 11 bases in between. In germline, CDR1 is LNHNV, CDR2 YYDKDF (reference sequence). This CDR3 reads CATSARRNNQPQHF. In DNA, the CDR3 is TGTGCCACCAGCGCCCGTCGGAACAATCAGCCCCAGCATTTT.

There are many counts of this clonotype. This rearrangement joins TRBV7-2 to TRBJ2-5, with D perhaps matching TRBD2 (6 bases). Germline-derived CDR1 and CDR2 are SGHTA and FQGNSA. The CDR3 consists of 15 residues. Trimming stripped 4 bases from V and 4 bases from J, with 16 bases between. This CDR3 reads CASSSTSAGIETQYF. DNA for the CDR3: TGTGCCAGCAGCTCCACATCGGCGGGGATAGAGACCCAGTACTTC.

This clonotype occurred many times. This chain joins TRBV7-8 and TRBJ2-7, with a tentative D call TRBD2 (5 bases). Germline V lookup: CDR1 SGHVS, CDR2 FQNEAQ. V lost 1 base, J lost 7 bases, and 14 bases lay in between. This CDR3 region has 14 residues. The CDR3: CASSLDRQTGEQYF. Here the CDR3 DNA reads TGTGCCAGCAGCTTAGACCGGCAGACGGGGGAGCAGTACTTC.

The chain links TRBV10-2 to TRBJ1-3; D is unclear. Germline V gene lookup returns CDR1 WSHSY and CDR2 SAAADI. The germline V and J ends were trimmed by 0 bases and 0 bases, with 12 bases remaining between them. This CDR3 spans 17 amino acids. This CDR3 reads CASSESSARYSGNTIYF. In nucleotides, the CDR3 is TGCGCCAGCAGTGAGTCCTCCGCCCGGTACTCTGGAAACACCATATATTTT.

The CDR3 protein is CASSFADISGNTIYF. The CDR3 nucleotides read TGTGCCAGCAGCTTTGCCGACATCTCTGGAAACACCATATATTTT. The V gene is TRBV7-9, the J gene TRBJ1-3; no firm D call. Looked up from germline, CDR1 is SEHNR and CDR2 is FQNEAQ (reference sequence). Trimming removed 3 bases from V and 0 bases from J, with 9 bases in between. The CDR3 contains 15 residues.

This clonotype was recorded many times. This chain joins TRBV7-2 and TRBJ2-7; TRBD1 is a possible D gene (6 bases). Germline CDR1 is SGHTA and CDR2 is FQGNSA. The CDR3 covers 16 residues. Trimming removed 5 bases at V and 0 bases at J, with 17 bases between. The CDR3 DNA reads as TGTGCCAGCAGCCAGACCGGGACATCGAGCTCCTACGAGCAGTACTTC. It is translated as CASSQTGTSSSYEQYF.

This chain joins TRBV7-9 and TRBJ2-2; unclear D gene. Germline V lookup: CDR1 SEHNR, CDR2 FQNEAQ (reference sequence). V was shortened by 4 bases and J by 2 bases, with 14 bases between the two germline ends. This CDR3 has 16 amino acids. The CDR3 protein is CASSSAGPINTGELFF. The CDR3 DNA is TGTGCCAGCAGCTCGGCCGGGCCTATAAACACCGGGGAGCTGTTTTTT.

The CDR3: CASTRAGKYGNQPQHF. In DNA, the CDR3 is TGTGCCAGCACCCGGGCAGGGAAATACGGCAATCAGCCCCAGCATTTT. The J gene is TRBJ1-5, the V gene TRBV10-3, with D perhaps TRBD1 (5 bases). V lost 10 bases and J lost 2, with 21 bases in between. This CDR3 comprises 16 residues. The germline CDR1 and CDR2 sequences are ENHRY and SYGVKD.

The chain couples TRBV25-1 to TRBJ2-2, with 8 bases that match TRBD2. The CDR3 length is 16 residues. V lost 5 bases to trimming and J lost 7 bases; unmatched junction nucleotides: 12. Germline V gives CDR1 MGHDK, CDR2 SYGVNS. The CDR3 bases are TGTGCCAGCAGTTACTCCGGGGGGGCGCATGTCGGGGAGCTGTTTTTT. Its protein product is CASSYSGGAHVGELFF.

The chain carries TRBV15 and TRBJ1-2; 9 bases map to TRBD1. The germline V gene has CDR1 LNHNV and CDR2 YYDKDF (reference sequence). The CDR3 is 14 amino acids. With V trimmed by 5 bases and J by 8 bases, 9 bases remained unmatched. DNA for the CDR3: TGTGCCACCAGCCGTAACTGGGACAGGGAAGGCTACACCTTC. As protein: CATSRNWDREGYTF.

This clonotype was picked up a small number of times. J is TRBJ1-5 and V is TRBV20-1, with D perhaps matching TRBD1 (6 bases). The V and J ends lost 0 bases and 7 bases respectively, with 22 bases between them. Looked up from germline, CDR1 is DFQATT and CDR2 is SNEGSKA (reference sequence). This CDR3 is 17 amino acids long. CDR3 DNA sequence: TGCAGTGCTAGAGATTCCGGACTCGGGGGGCGGGGGCAGCCCCAGCATTTT. This sequence encodes CSARDSGLGGRGQPQHF.

CDR3 in amino acids: CASSTSYSGANVLTF. The CDR3 coding sequence is TGTGCCAGCAGTACCAGTTACTCTGGGGCCAACGTCCTGACTTTC. The chain links TRBV12-3 or TRBV12-4 to TRBJ2-6; D not certain. This CDR3 contains 15 residues. The V end lost 5 bases, the J end lost 0 bases, and 8 bases lay between the germline ends.

The chain joins TRBV20-1 to TRBJ2-7, with TRBD1 identical over 11 bases. Losses at the gene ends were 5 bases for V and 4 bases for J; bases not matched to a gene: 4. The germline V gene has CDR1 DFQATT and CDR2 SNEGSKA (reference sequence). The CDR3 loop spans 13 amino acids. The CDR3 reads CSASDRGLYEQYF. In DNA form, the CDR3 reads TGCAGTGCTTCGGACAGGGGGCTTTACGAGCAGTACTTC.

The sample holds a few counts of this clonotype. The gene calls are TRBV5-6 and TRBJ2-5; 10 bases map to TRBD1. This CDR3 is 15 amino acids long. Trimming removed 1 base from V and 4 bases from J; junction bases left unmatched: 4. Germline assignment: CDR1 SGHDT and CDR2 YYEEEE. As DNA, the CDR3 is TGTGCCAGCAGCTTGCCGGGACAGGGGTTAGAGACCCAGTACTTC. Translating it yields CASSLPGQGLETQYF.

This clonotype was counted ten times or more. This rearrangement joins TRBV7-9 to TRBJ2-7, with TRBD1 identical over 9 bases. Trimming took 4 bases from V and 5 from J; bases not matched to a gene: 15. Germline V lookup: CDR1 SEHNR, CDR2 FQNEAQ (reference sequence). The CDR3 spans 17 residues. CDR3 in amino acids: CASSSDVGTGIANEQYF. In nucleotides, the CDR3 is TGTGCCAGCAGCTCGGACGTGGGGACAGGGATTGCCAACGAGCAGTACTTC.

The chain employs TRBV29-1 and TRBJ2-6; 7 bases line up with TRBD1. There are 15 residues in the CDR3. Germline CDR1 is SQVTM and CDR2 is ANQGSEA. This CDR3 reads CRRQGITSGANVLTF. CDR3 in DNA: TGCAGGCGACAGGGAATAACCTCTGGGGCCAACGTCCTGACTTTC.

This clonotype was detected ten times or more. The gene calls are TRBV15 and TRBJ2-2, with 8 bases lining up with TRBD1. V lost 5 bases to trimming and J lost 13 bases; unmatched junction nucleotides: 6. CDR3 length: 12 residues. CDR1 and CDR2 (germline): LNHNV, YYDKDF (reference sequence). For the CDR3, the DNA is TGTGCCACCAGCTCACTAGGACAGGGGCTGTTTTTT. Residues: CATSSLGQGLFF.

CDR3 nucleotide sequence: TGTGCCAGCAGTGAAGTAGGCAGGCACCAAGAGACCCAGTACTTC. Translation: CASSEVGRHQETQYF. This chain joins TRBV25-1 and TRBJ2-5; D uncertain. The CDR3 spans 15 residues. Trimming took 2 bases from V and 0 from J, leaving 10 bases between them. Germline values: CDR1 MGHDK, CDR2 SYGVNS.

The V gene is TRBV4-3, the J gene TRBJ1-2, with a possible D match to TRBD1 (5 bases). This CDR3 is built from 13 residues. CDR1 and CDR2 from the germline V gene are LGHNA and YSLEER. Deletions cut 0 bases from V and 7 bases from J, with 9 bases between. The CDR3 DNA reads TGCGCCAGCAGCCAAGACAGGGTTCCTGGCTACACCTTC. Translating it yields CASSQDRVPGYTF.